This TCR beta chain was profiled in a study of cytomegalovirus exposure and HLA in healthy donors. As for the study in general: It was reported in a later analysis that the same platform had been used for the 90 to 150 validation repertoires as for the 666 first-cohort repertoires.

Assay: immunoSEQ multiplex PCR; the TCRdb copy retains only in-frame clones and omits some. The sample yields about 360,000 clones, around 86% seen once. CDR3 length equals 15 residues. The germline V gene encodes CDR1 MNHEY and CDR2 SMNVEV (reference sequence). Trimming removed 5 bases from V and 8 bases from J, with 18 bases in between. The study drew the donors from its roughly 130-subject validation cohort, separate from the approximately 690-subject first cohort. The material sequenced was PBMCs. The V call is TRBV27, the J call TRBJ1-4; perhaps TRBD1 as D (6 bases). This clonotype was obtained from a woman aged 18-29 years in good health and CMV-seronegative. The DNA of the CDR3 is TGTGCCAGCAGTCTCTCCAGGGGACGCTGGGAAAAACTGTTTTTT. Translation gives CASSLSRGRWEKLFF.